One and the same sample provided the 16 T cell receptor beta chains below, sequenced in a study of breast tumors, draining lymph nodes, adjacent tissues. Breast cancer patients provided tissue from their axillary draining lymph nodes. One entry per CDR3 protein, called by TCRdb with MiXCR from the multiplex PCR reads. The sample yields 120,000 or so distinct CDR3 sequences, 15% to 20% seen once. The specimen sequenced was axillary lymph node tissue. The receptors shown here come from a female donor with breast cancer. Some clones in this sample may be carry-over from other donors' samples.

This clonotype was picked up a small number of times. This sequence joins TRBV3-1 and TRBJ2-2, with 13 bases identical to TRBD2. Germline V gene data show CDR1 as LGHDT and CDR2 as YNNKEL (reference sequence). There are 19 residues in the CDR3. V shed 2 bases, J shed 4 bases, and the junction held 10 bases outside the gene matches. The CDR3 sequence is CASSQQNGLAGASTGELFF. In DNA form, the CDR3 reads TGTGCCAGCAGCCAACAAAATGGACTAGCGGGAGCAAGCACCGGGGAGCTGTTTTTT.

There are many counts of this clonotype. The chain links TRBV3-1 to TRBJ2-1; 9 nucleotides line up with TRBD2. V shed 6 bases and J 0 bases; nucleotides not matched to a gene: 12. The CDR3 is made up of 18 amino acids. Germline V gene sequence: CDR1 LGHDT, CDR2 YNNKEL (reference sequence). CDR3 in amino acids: CASSGLAKLGSSYNEQFF. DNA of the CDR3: TGTGCCAGCAGTGGACTAGCGAAGTTAGGAAGCTCCTACAATGAGCAGTTCTTC.

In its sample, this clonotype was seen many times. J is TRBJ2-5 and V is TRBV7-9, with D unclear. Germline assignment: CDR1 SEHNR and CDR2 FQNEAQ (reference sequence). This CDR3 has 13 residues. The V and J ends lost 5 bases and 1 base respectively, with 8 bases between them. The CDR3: CASSPTSQETQYF. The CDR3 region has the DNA TGTGCCAGCAGCCCAACCTCCCAAGAGACCCAGTACTTC.

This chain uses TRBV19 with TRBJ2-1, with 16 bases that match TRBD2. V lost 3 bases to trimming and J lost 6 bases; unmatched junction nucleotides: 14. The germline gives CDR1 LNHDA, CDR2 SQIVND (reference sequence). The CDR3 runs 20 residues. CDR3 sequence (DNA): TGTGCCAGTAGTATGAGATCCGGGACTAGCGGGAGGGCCTCCCGCAATGAGCAGTTCTTC. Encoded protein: CASSMRSGTSGRASRNEQFF.

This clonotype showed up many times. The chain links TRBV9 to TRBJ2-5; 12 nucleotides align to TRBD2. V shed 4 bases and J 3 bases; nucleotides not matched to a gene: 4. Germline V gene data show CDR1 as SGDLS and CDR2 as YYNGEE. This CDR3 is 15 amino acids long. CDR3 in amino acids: CASSTLAGGKETQYF. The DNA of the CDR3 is TGTGCCAGCAGCACACTAGCGGGGGGCAAAGAGACCCAGTACTTC.

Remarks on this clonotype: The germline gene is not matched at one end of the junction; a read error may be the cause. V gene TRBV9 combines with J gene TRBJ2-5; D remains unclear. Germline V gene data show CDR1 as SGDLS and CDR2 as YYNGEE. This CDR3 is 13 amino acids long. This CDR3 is CVSSVVLEETQYF. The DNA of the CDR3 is TGTGTCAGCAGCGTAGTTTTGGAAGAGACCCAGTACTTC.

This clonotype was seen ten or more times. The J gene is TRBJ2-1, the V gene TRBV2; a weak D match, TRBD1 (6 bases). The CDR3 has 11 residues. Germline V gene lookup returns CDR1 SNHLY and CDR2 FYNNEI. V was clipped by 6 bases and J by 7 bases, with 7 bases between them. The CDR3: CASRTGNEQFF. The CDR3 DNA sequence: TGTGCCAGCAGAACAGGGAATGAGCAGTTCTTC.

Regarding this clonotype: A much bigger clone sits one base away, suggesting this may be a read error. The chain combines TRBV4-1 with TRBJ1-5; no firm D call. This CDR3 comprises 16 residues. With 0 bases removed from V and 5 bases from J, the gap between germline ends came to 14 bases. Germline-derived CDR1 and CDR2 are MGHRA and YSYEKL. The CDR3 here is CASSQDTATRDQPQHF. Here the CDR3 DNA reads TGCGCCAGCAGCCAAGACACAGCCACACGCGATCAGCCCCAGCATTTT.

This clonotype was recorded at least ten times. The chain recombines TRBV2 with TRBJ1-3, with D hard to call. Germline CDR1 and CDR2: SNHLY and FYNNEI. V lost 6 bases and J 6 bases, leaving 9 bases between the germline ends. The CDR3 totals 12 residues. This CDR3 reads CASSKNENTIYF. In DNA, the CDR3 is TGTGCCAGCAGCAAGAATGAAAACACCATATATTTT.

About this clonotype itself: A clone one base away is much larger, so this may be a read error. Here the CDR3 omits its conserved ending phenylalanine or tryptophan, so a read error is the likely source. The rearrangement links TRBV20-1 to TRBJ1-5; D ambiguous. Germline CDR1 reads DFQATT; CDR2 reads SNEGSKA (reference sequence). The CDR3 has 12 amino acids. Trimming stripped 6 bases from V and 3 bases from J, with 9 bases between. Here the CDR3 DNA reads TGCAGTGCCTCCCTTAACAATCAGCCCCAGCATCTT. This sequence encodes CSASLNNQPQHL.

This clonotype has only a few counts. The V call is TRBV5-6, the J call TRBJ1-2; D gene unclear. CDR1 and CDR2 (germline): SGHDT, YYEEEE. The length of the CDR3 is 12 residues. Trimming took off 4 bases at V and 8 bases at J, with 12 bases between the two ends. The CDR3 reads CASSILRRGYTF. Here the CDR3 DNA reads TGTGCCAGCAGCATCCTCAGGCGAGGCTACACCTTC. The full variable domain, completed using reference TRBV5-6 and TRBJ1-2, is DAGVTQSPTHLIKTRGQQVTLRCSPKSGHDTVSWYQQALGQGPQFIFQYYEEEERQRGNFPDRFSGHQFPNYSSELNVNALLLGDSALYLCASSILRRGYTFGSGTRLTVV.

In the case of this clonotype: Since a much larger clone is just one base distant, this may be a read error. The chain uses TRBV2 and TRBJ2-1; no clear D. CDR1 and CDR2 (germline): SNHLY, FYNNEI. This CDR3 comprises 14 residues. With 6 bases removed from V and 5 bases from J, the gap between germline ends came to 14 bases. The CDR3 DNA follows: TGTGCCAGCAGCCTGCGGAACGGAAACAATGAGCAGTTCTTC. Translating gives CASSLRNGNNEQFF.

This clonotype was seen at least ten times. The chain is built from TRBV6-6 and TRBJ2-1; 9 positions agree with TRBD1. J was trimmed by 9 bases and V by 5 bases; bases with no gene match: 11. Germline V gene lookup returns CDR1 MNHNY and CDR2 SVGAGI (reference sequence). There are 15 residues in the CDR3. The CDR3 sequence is CASSETGQGIFEQFF. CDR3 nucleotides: TGTGCCAGCAGTGAAACGGGACAGGGTATTTTTGAGCAGTTCTTC.

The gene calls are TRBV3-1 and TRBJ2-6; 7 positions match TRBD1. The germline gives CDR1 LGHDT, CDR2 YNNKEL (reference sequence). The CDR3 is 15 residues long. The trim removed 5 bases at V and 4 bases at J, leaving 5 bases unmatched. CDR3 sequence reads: CASSKQGSGANVLTF. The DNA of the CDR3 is TGTGCCAGCAGCAAACAGGGGTCCGGGGCCAACGTCCTGACTTTC.

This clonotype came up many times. CDR3 DNA sequence: TGTGCCAGCAGCTCCCCGGGGGACCCAGGCACAGATACGCAGTATTTT. This translates into CASSSPGDPGTDTQYF. The J gene is TRBJ2-3, the V gene TRBV27; tentative D call: TRBD2 (6 bases). The CDR3 is made up of 16 amino acids. Germline CDR1 MNHEY, CDR2 SMNVEV (reference sequence). V was shortened by 6 bases and J by 1 base, with 17 bases between the two germline ends.

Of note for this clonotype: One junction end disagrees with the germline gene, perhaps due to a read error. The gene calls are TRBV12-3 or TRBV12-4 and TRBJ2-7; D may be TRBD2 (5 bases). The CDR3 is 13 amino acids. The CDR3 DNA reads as TGTACCAGCGGTTTGGCAGGACGCTACGAGCAGTACTTC. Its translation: CTSGLAGRYEQYF.